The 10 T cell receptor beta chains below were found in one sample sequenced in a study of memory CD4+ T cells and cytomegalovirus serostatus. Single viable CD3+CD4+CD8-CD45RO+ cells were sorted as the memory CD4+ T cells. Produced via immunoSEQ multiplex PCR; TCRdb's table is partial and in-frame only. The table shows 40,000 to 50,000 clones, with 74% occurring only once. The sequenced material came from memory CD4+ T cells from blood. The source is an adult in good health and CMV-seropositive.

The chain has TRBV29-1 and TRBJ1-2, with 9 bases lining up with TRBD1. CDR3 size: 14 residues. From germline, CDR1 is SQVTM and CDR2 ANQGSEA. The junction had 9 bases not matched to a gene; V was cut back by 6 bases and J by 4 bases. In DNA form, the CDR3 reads TGCAGCGTCAAGCAGGACAGGGGAGGCTATGGCTACACCTTC. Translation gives CSVKQDRGGYGYTF. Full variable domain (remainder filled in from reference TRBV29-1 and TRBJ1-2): SAVISQKPSRDICQRGTSLTIQCQVDSQVTMMFWYRQQPGQSLTLIATANQGSEATYESGFVIDKFPISRPNLTFSTLTVSNMSPEDSSIYLCSVKQDRGGYGYTFGSGTRLTVV.

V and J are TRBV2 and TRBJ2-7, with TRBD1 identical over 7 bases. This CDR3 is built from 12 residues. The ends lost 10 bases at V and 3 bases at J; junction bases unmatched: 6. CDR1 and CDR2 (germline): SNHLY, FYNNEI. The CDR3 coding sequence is TGTGCCATGTTCCGGGACAGCTACGAGCAGTACTTC. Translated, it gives CAMFRDSYEQYF.

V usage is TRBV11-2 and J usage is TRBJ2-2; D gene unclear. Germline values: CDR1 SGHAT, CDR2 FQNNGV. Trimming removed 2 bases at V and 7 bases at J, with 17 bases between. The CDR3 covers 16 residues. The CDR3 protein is CASSLSVSSLLGELFF. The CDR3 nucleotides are TGTGCCAGCAGCTTATCTGTCTCATCGCTGCTCGGGGAGCTGTTTTTT.

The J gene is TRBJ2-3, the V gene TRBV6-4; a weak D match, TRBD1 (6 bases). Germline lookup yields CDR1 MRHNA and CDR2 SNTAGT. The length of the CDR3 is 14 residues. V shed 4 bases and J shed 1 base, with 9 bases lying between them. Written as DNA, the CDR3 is TGTGCCAGCAGTGTACAGGGAGGCACAGATACGCAGTATTTT. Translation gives CASSVQGGTDTQYF.

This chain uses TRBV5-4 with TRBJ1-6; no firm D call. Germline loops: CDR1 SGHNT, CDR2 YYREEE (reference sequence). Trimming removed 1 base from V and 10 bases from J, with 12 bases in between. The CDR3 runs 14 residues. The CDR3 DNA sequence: TGTGCCAGCAGCTTGCTGGCGAGTGAATCACCCCTCCACTTT. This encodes CASSLLASESPLHF.

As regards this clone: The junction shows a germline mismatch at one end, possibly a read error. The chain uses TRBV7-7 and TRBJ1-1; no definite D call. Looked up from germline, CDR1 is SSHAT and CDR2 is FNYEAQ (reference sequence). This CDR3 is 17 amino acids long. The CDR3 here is CASSPAGPTEPNTEAFF. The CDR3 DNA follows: TGTGCTAGCAGCCCCGCTGGCCCCACCGAACCAAACACTGAAGCTTTCTTT.

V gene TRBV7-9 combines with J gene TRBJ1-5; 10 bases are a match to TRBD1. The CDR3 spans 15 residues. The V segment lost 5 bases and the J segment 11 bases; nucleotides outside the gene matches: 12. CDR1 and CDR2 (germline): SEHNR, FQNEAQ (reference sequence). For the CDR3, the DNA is TGTGCCAGCAGCCTATCCGGGACAGGGGTATGGTCCCAGCATTTT. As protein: CASSLSGTGVWSQHF. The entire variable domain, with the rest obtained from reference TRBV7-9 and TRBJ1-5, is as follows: DTGVSQNPRHKITKRGQNVTFRCDPISEHNRLYWYRQTLGQGPEFLTYFQNEAQLEKSRLLSDRFSAERPKGSFSTLEIQRTEQGDSAMYLCASSLSGTGVWSQHFGDGTRLSIL.

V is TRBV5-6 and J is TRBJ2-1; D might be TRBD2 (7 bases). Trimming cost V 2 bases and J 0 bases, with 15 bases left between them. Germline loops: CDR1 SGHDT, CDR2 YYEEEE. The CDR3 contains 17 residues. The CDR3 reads CASSFLTGGDSYNEQFF. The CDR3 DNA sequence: TGTGCCAGCAGCTTTCTTACGGGGGGCGACTCCTACAATGAGCAGTTCTTC.

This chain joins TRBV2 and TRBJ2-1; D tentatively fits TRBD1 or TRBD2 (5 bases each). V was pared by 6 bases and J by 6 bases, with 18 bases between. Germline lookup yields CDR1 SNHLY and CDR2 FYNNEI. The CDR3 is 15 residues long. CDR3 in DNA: TGTGCCAGCAGCGCCCGGGACGGCCGAGGCAATGAGCAGTTCTTC. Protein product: CASSARDGRGNEQFF.

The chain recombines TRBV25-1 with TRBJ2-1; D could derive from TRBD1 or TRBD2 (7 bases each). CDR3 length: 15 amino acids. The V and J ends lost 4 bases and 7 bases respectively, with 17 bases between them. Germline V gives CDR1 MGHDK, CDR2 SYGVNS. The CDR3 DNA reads TGTGCCAGCAGTGCTTCAGGGGGGCGGGGGAATGAGCAGTTCTTC. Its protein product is CASSASGGRGNEQFF.